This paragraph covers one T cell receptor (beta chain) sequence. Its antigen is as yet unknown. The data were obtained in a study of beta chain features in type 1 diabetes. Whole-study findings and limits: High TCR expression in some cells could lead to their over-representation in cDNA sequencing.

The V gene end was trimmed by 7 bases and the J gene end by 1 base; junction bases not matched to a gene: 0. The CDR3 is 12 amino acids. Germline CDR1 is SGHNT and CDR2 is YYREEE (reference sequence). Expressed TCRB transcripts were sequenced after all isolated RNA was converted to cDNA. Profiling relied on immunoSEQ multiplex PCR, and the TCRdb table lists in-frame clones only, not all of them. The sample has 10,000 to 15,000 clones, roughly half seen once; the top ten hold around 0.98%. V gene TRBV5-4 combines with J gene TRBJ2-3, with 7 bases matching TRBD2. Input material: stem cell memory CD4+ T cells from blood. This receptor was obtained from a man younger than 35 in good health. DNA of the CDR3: TGTGCCAGCGGGGGGGGCACAGATACGCAGTATTTT. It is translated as CASGGGTDTQYF.